This is a list of T cell receptor beta chains from one sample in a study of low-dose radiotherapy and immunotherapy resistance in tumors. TCRdb re-analysed the reads in MiXCR, keeping a single row per CDR3 protein. The sample holds fewer than 60,000 distinct CDR3 sequences, 10% to 15% seen once. The sample consisted of PBMCs, taken before treatment. All receptors derive from a female donor with ovarian cancer. The CDR3 runs from the conserved cysteine through the conserved F or W. A D gene is named only where the DNA matches it firmly. Where a row states a size, it is once, few, many or the class of an expanded clone; other rows omit it.

>TRBV6-2/TRBV6-3|many|-|TRBJ2-3
CASSYSGSSTDTQYF
TGTGCCAGCAGTTACTCGGGCTCCAGCACAGATACGCAGTATTTT
>TRBV18|few|-|TRBJ1-5
CASSTTGSNQPQHF
TGTGCCAGCTCAACTACAGGGTCCAATCAGCCCCAGCATTTT
>TRBV18|many|TRBD1|TRBJ2-3
CASSPGQGYTQYF
TGTGCCAGCTCACCGGGACAGGGGTATACGCAGTATTTT
>TRBV20-1|many|-|TRBJ1-2
CSARDSGNGYTF
TGCAGTGCTAGAGATTCGGGCAATGGCTACACCTTC
>TRBV20-1|-|-|TRBJ2-3
CSARTPPGLDTQYF
TGCAGTGCTAGAACCCCTCCGGGACTGGATACGCAGTATTTT
>TRBV18|many|-|TRBJ2-7
CASSPQRDRSSYEQYF
TGTGCCAGCTCACCACAACGGGACCGAAGCTCCTACGAGCAGTACTTC
>TRBV7-3|many|TRBD2|TRBJ2-5
CASSLTTSGVETQYF
TGTGCCAGCAGCTTAACAACTAGCGGGGTGGAGACCCAGTACTTC
>TRBV7-2|many|-|TRBJ2-5
CASSLGGPQETQYF
TGTGCCAGCAGCTTAGGAGGACCGCAAGAGACCCAGTACTTC
>TRBV2|many|TRBD1|TRBJ1-2
CASSEEGARVGYTF
TGTGCCAGCAGTGAAGAGGGGGCGCGGGTCGGCTACACCTTC
>TRBV19|many|-|TRBJ1-2
CASSILLRQGGGYTF
TGTGCCAGTAGTATCCTTTTACGCCAGGGAGGTGGCTACACCTTC
>TRBV5-4|medium-sized|-|TRBJ2-7
CASSRDRVAEQYF
TGTGCCAGCAGCCGGGACCGCGTGGCCGAGCAGTACTTC
>TRBV20-1|-|-|TRBJ1-3
CSASRGVGNTIYF
TGCAGTGCTAGCAGGGGTGTTGGCAACACCATATATTTT
>TRBV7-3|many|TRBD2|TRBJ2-1
CASSFSGGSYNEQFF
TGTGCCAGCAGTTTTAGCGGGGGGTCTTACAATGAGCAGTTCTTC
>TRBV9|many|-|TRBJ1-6
CASSPDRAPLHF
TGTGCCAGCAGCCCGGACAGAGCACCCCTCCACTTT
>TRBV5-1|many|-|TRBJ2-3
CASSLDREWTQYF
TGCGCCAGCAGCTTGGACAGGGAGTGGACGCAGTATTTT
>TRBV3-1|once|TRBD1|TRBJ1-2
CASSPSRDRVPAGYTF
TGTGCCAGCAGCCCGTCCCGGGACAGGGTCCCTGCCGGCTACACCTTC
>TRBV27|many|TRBD2|TRBJ2-7
CASSPTTSGRGYEQYF
TGTGCCAGCAGTCCTACTACTAGCGGGAGAGGATACGAGCAGTACTTC
>TRBV29-1|many|-|TRBJ2-7
CSVTTGNPYEQYF
TGCAGCGTTACCACAGGGAACCCCTACGAGCAGTACTTC
>TRBV24-1|-|-|TRBJ2-3
CATSDARGTDTQYF
TGTGCCACCAGTGATGCGCGGGGCACAGATACGCAGTATTTT
>TRBV29-1|many|TRBD1|TRBJ2-7
CSVAQGAHEQYF
TGCAGCGTGGCACAGGGGGCCCACGAGCAGTACTTC
>TRBV20-1|many|TRBD2|TRBJ2-3
CSASSSGSTDTQYF
TGCAGTGCTAGCTCTAGCGGGAGCACAGATACGCAGTATTTT
>TRBV7-2|many|-|TRBJ1-5
CASSLGQALGNQPQHF
TGTGCCAGCAGCTTGGGGCAGGCGCTAGGCAATCAGCCCCAGCATTTT
>TRBV20-1|many|-|TRBJ2-3
CSAREQPSTDTQYF
TGCAGTGCTAGAGAGCAGCCTAGCACAGATACGCAGTATTTT
>TRBV29-1|many|TRBD1|TRBJ1-5
CSVGDRGNQPQHF
TGCAGCGTTGGGGACAGGGGCAATCAGCCCCAGCATTTT
>TRBV6-1|many|-|TRBJ2-3
CASSELRMRISDPDTQYF
TGTGCCAGCAGTGAATTACGGATGCGAATTAGCGATCCAGATACGCAGTATTTT
>TRBV28|many|-|TRBJ1-2
CASSSPRQSYGYTF
TGTGCCAGCAGCTCTCCCCGACAGAGTTATGGCTACACCTTC
>TRBV24-1|-|-|TRBJ2-5
CATSDRDPKKMETQYF
TGTGCCACCAGTGACCGGGACCCCAAGAAGATGGAGACCCAGTACTTC
>TRBV2|many|-|TRBJ1-2
CASGGELGGYTF
TGTGCCAGTGGGGGAGAACTTGGTGGCTACACCTTC
>TRBV20-1|many|TRBD2|TRBJ2-1
CSARDIGAGGPGSEQFF
TGCAGTGCTAGAGATATAGGGGCGGGAGGGCCCGGGAGTGAGCAGTTCTTC
>TRBV7-9|many|TRBD1|TRBJ2-2
CASSSPGQGVTGELFF
TGTGCCAGCAGCTCACCGGGACAGGGTGTAACCGGGGAGCTGTTTTTT
>TRBV5-1|many|-|TRBJ1-6
CASSFNGQPYSPLHF
TGCGCCAGCAGCTTTAACGGACAGCCATATTCACCCCTCCACTTT
>TRBV19|many|-|TRBJ2-5
CASSIGSAGKETQYF
TGTGCCAGTAGTATAGGGAGCGCCGGTAAAGAGACCCAGTACTTC
>TRBV28|-|-|TRBJ1-4
CASLVGLRARTNEKLFF
TGTGCCAGTTTAGTAGGACTGCGGGCAAGAACTAATGAAAAACTGTTTTTT
>TRBV7-2|many|-|TRBJ2-3
CASSLDSGAGTDTQYF
TGTGCCAGCAGCTTGGATTCGGGGGCCGGCACAGATACGCAGTATTTT
>TRBV14|many|-|TRBJ2-7
CASSQARVEQYF
TGTGCCAGCAGCCAGGCCCGGGTCGAGCAGTACTTC
>TRBV2|-|TRBD2|TRBJ2-1
CASSVPEGTSGGAYNEQFF
TGTGCCAGCAGTGTCCCTGAAGGGACTAGCGGGGGGGCGTACAATGAGCAGTTCTTC
>TRBV12-3/TRBV12-4|-|-|TRBJ2-3
CDSSLSGADTQYF
TGTGACAGCAGTTTAAGCGGAGCAGATACGCAGTATTTT
>TRBV20-1|many|-|TRBJ2-3
CSARGGYISDTQYF
TGCAGTGCTAGAGGCGGGTACATCTCAGATACGCAGTATTTT
>TRBV4-2|many|-|TRBJ2-7
CASSQALTIAYEQYF
TGTGCCAGCAGCCAAGCCCTGACAATCGCTTACGAGCAGTACTTC
>TRBV27|-|-|TRBJ2-1
CASSVDSPHYNEQFF
TGTGCCAGCAGCGTCGACTCGCCACATTACAATGAGCAGTTCTTC
>TRBV7-9|many|-|TRBJ1-2
CASSPRTIISYGYTF
TGTGCCAGCAGCCCGAGGACAATCATTTCCTATGGCTACACCTTC
>TRBV3-1|many|-|TRBJ1-3
CASSQGGRGNTIYF
TGTGCCAGCAGCCAAGGCGGCAGAGGAAACACCATATATTTT
>TRBV4-3|many|TRBD2|TRBJ2-5
CASSQTGTSGVGKTQYF
TGCGCCAGCAGCCAAACCGGGACTAGCGGGGTCGGGAAGACCCAGTACTTC
>TRBV5-1|many|-|TRBJ1-1
CASSLGPGFNTEAFF
TGCGCCAGCAGCTTGGGCCCAGGGTTTAACACTGAAGCTTTCTTT
>TRBV5-5|-|TRBD1|TRBJ1-6
CASSRTGQNSPLHF
TGTGCCAGCAGCCGGACAGGGCAAAATTCACCCCTCCACTTT
>TRBV10-3|many|TRBD2|TRBJ2-5
CAISESGLAGDLQRAQYF
TGTGCCATCAGTGAGAGCGGACTAGCGGGAGACCTCCAACGGGCCCAGTACTTC